The 20 T cell receptor beta chains listed next were all sequenced from one sample in a study of CD8+CD57+ T cells in acquired aplastic anemia. Researchers used genomic DNA as the template to profile TCR beta VDJ and CDR3. Each CDR3 protein gets one entry after TCRdb re-called the reads with MiXCR. The table records 120,000 or so distinct CDR3 sequences, about 40% of them present only once. CD8+CD57+ cell expansion had been shown by flow cytometry in patients chosen for sequencing. Sequences were obtained from sorted CD4+, CD8+, or CD8+CD57+ T cells (not recorded which) from PBMCs. The receptor source for this set is a human donor with aplastic anemia.

This clonotype was detected many times. This chain uses TRBV19 with TRBJ1-1, with D uncertain. Trimming removed 4 bases from V and 1 base from J, with 10 bases in between. Per the germline V gene, CDR1 is LNHDA and CDR2 is SQIVND (reference sequence). The CDR3 is 14 residues long. The DNA of the CDR3 is TGTGCCAGTAGTAAGGCACGGAAGAACACTGAAGCTTTCTTT. Translating gives CASSKARKNTEAFF.

The chain carries TRBV29-1 and TRBJ1-2; 7 nucleotides align to TRBD1. This CDR3 spans 12 amino acids. From germline, CDR1 is SQVTM and CDR2 ANQGSEA. V was pared by 6 bases and J by 6 bases, with 7 bases of the junction left unmatched. The CDR3 region is CSVAGQAHGYTF. CDR3 nucleotide sequence: TGCAGCGTAGCCGGACAGGCGCATGGCTACACCTTC.

This chain uses TRBV7-2 with TRBJ2-3; tentatively, D is TRBD1 or TRBD2 (5 bases each). V lost 5 bases and J 4 bases, leaving 13 bases between the germline ends. In germline, CDR1 is SGHTA, CDR2 FQGNSA. This CDR3 has 14 residues. The CDR3 region is CASSPKWGSDTQYF. DNA of the CDR3: TGTGCCAGCAGCCCAAAATGGGGGTCAGATACGCAGTATTTT.

The genes are TRBV6-1 and TRBJ1-2; tentative D call: TRBD1 (5 bases). V lost 5 bases, J lost 0 bases, and 13 bases lay in between. This CDR3 is built from 15 residues. Per germline, CDR1 MNHNS and CDR2 SASEGT. The CDR3 DNA reads TGTGCCAGCAGTACCCGGGACTTCGCTAACTATGGCTACACCTTC. Translation: CASSTRDFANYGYTF.

This clonotype occurred a few times. This clone may be a read error of a much larger clone one base away. The rearrangement uses TRBV11-1 and TRBJ1-3; TRBD1 is a possible D gene (6 bases). V was clipped by 4 bases and J by 4 bases, with 17 bases between them. CDR1 is SGHAT and CDR2 is FQDESV in the germline V gene (reference sequence). The CDR3 is made up of 16 amino acids. The CDR3: CASSSMGAGGGNTIYF. DNA of the CDR3: TGTGCCAGCAGCTCCATGGGAGCCGGGGGCGGAAACACCATATATTTT.

This clonotype was seen at least ten times. This chain joins TRBV6-5 and TRBJ1-1; D not certain. This CDR3 is 13 amino acids long. V shed 10 bases and J shed 2 bases, with 14 bases lying between them. The V gene's germline CDR1 is MNHEY and CDR2 SVGAGI. The CDR3 protein is CATKQPLNTEAFF. In nucleotides, the CDR3 is TGTGCCACCAAACAGCCCCTAAACACTGAAGCTTTCTTT.

The chain combines TRBV7-9 with TRBJ1-2; 8 nucleotides match TRBD1. With V trimmed by 8 bases and J by 5 bases, 4 bases remained unmatched. The CDR3 loop spans 12 amino acids. Germline CDR1 and CDR2: SEHNR and FQNEAQ (reference sequence). The CDR3 sequence: CASPTGVYGYTF. DNA for the CDR3: TGTGCCAGCCCGACAGGGGTTTATGGCTACACCTTC. Filled out from reference TRBV7-9 and TRBJ1-2, the complete variable domain reads DTGVSQNPRHKITKRGQNVTFRCDPISEHNRLYWYRQTLGQGPEFLTYFQNEAQLEKSRLLSDRFSAERPKGSFSTLEIQRTEQGDSAMYLCASPTGVYGYTFGSGTRLTVV.

This chain connects TRBV12-3 or TRBV12-4 to TRBJ1-1; TRBD1 is a possible D gene (6 bases). Trimming left V 6 bases short and J 5 bases short, with 16 bases between. The CDR3 extends over 14 amino acids. CDR3 in amino acids: CASRYADRTTEAFF. CDR3 nucleotides: TGTGCCAGCAGGTACGCCGACAGGACTACTGAAGCTTTCTTT.

This clonotype was counted only a few times. The chain joins TRBV10-3 to TRBJ1-1, with D hard to call. V was clipped by 6 bases and J by 6 bases, with 17 bases between them. The CDR3 has 14 residues. Germline CDR1 ENHRY, CDR2 SYGVKD. CDR3 in DNA: TGTGCCATCAGCCAGGATCCGAGCCGTCCTGAAGCTTTCTTT. It codes for CAISQDPSRPEAFF.

This clonotype was counted at least ten times. The J gene is TRBJ2-7, the V gene TRBV6-2 or TRBV6-3; D uncertain. The V end lost 6 bases, the J end lost 4 bases, and 10 bases lay between the germline ends. CDR1 and CDR2 (germline): MNHEY, SVGEGT. The CDR3 sequence is 12 residues long. The CDR3 DNA is TGTGCCAGCAGCCCTACACCTTACGAGCAGTACGTC. Translation gives CASSPTPYEQYV.

The genes are TRBV10-2 and TRBJ2-7; 10 nucleotides match TRBD1. With 2 bases clipped from V and 2 bases from J, the junction kept 6 bases outside the gene matches. Germline V CDR1 and CDR2: WSHSY, SAAADI. The CDR3 sequence is 16 residues long. The CDR3 reads CASSELSTGGTYEQYF. The CDR3 DNA reads TGCGCCAGCAGTGAGCTTTCGACAGGGGGCACCTACGAGCAGTACTTC.

This clonotype was counted many times. The chain combines TRBV19 with TRBJ1-5; D unclear. Germline CDR1 and CDR2: LNHDA and SQIVND (reference sequence). V lost 7 bases and J 3 bases, leaving 7 bases between the germline ends. This CDR3 comprises 12 residues. The CDR3 loop is CASNFVNQPQHF. The DNA of the CDR3 is TGTGCCAGTAATTTCGTCAATCAGCCCCAGCATTTT. Variable domain in full (rest from reference TRBV19 and TRBJ1-5): DGGITQSPKYLFRKEGQNVTLSCEQNLNHDAMYWYRQDPGQGLRLIYYSQIVNDFQKGDIAEGYSVSREKKESFPLTVTSAQKNPTAFYLCASNFVNQPQHFGDGTRLSIL.

The V gene is TRBV6-5, the J gene TRBJ1-1; TRBD1 aligns across 7 bases. This CDR3 comprises 14 residues. V lost 5 bases and J lost 7; bases outside the gene matches: 10. Germline V gene data show CDR1 as MNHEY and CDR2 as SVGAGI. The CDR3 region is CASSLGQPYIEAFF. The CDR3 DNA is TGTGCCAGCAGTCTGGGACAGCCCTACATTGAAGCTTTCTTT.

This clonotype has just one count. This chain connects TRBV9 to TRBJ2-7; D is possibly TRBD2 (5 bases). The CDR3 contains 14 residues. Germline assignment: CDR1 SGDLS and CDR2 YYNGEE. V dropped 4 bases and J dropped 0 bases, with 11 bases sitting between them. The CDR3 loop reads CASSPRAASYEQYF. The CDR3 DNA follows: TGTGCCAGCAGCCCGCGGGCGGCCTCCTACGAGCAGTACTTC.

To note about this clonotype: The CDR3 does not close with the conserved phenylalanine or tryptophan, likely indicating a read error. It is unclear where the CDR3 begins or ends on the DNA, so no DNA is shown, and the CDR3 is as TCRdb lists it. The J gene is TRBJ2-2, the V gene TRBV19; the table's TRBD1 call for D was not verified on the DNA. Germline assignment: CDR1 LNHDA and CDR2 SQIVND (reference sequence). The CDR3 length is 14 residues, termini included. The CDR3 reads CASSGQGITGEPFL.

Regarding this clonotype: One base away lies a much larger clone, so this may be a sequencing read error. V gene TRBV5-1 combines with J gene TRBJ1-4; tentatively, D is TRBD1 (5 bases). From germline, CDR1 is SGHRS and CDR2 YFSETQ. V was clipped by 4 bases and J by 6 bases, with 13 bases between them. CDR3 length: 14 residues. In DNA, the CDR3 is TGCGCCAGCAGCGATCCAGGGAGGGATGAAAAACTGTTTTTT. Translated, it gives CASSDPGRDEKLFF.

In this sample, this clonotype turned up many times. The genes are TRBV11-2 and TRBJ1-1; D is undetermined. From germline, CDR1 is SGHAT and CDR2 FQNNGV. Between the trimmed V and J ends, which lost 2 bases and 1 base, there was a span of 8 bases. The CDR3 covers 14 residues. Here the CDR3 reads CASSLSSANTEAFF. CDR3 DNA: TGTGCCAGCAGCTTATCGTCTGCGAACACTGAAGCTTTCTTT. Full variable domain (missing parts from reference TRBV11-2 and TRBJ1-1): EAGVAQSPRYKIIEKRQSVAFWCNPISGHATLYWYQQILGQGPKLLIQFQNNGVVDDSQLPKDRFSAERLKGVDSTLKIQPAKLEDSAVYLCASSLSSANTEAFFGQGTRLTVV.

This chain links TRBV27 with TRBJ2-7, with 7 bases aligning to TRBD1. The CDR3 is made up of 14 amino acids. The germline CDR1 and CDR2 sequences are MNHEY and SMNVEV (reference sequence). The V segment lost 8 bases and the J segment 2 bases; nucleotides outside the gene matches: 9. The CDR3 nucleotides read TGTGCCAGCGCGAGACAGGGACCGCCCTACGAGCAGTACTTC. Translated: CASARQGPPYEQYF.

This clonotype appeared many times. The chain recombines TRBV7-6 with TRBJ1-2, with 9 positions matching TRBD1. J was trimmed by 3 bases and V by 1 base; bases with no gene match: 3. The CDR3 covers 15 residues. Germline V gene lookup returns CDR1 SGHVS and CDR2 FNYEAQ. CDR3 bases: TGTGCCAGCAGCTTAGGTGGACAGGGGCACTATGGCTACACCTTC. Protein: CASSLGGQGHYGYTF.

This clonotype was counted ten times or more. The chain joins TRBV12-3 or TRBV12-4 to TRBJ2-3; D is unclear. The V end was cut by 6 bases, the J end by 3 bases, with 10 bases between. This CDR3 is built from 13 residues. CDR3 in amino acids: CASSWKETDTQYF. CDR3 bases: TGTGCCAGCAGCTGGAAGGAAACAGATACGCAGTATTTT.